The 21 T cell receptor beta chains given below trace back to one sample, sequenced in a study of T cells after yellow fever vaccination. TCRdb ran MiXCR on the 5' RACE reads and lists one entry per CDR3 protein. The profile covers some 420,000 distinct CDR3 sequences, with about 17% appearing a single time and roughly 19% taken by the ten largest. This sample comprised PBMCs, obtained before the yellow fever booster vaccination. These receptors were taken from a man in his late teens or twenties who received the YFV17D yellow fever vaccine.

The CDR3 sequence is CASSYSSIGGGQYF. The CDR3 bases are TGTGCCAGCAGTTACTCGAGTATCGGCGGAGGGCAGTACTTC. The chain couples TRBV6-5 to TRBJ2-7; D may be TRBD2 (5 bases). CDR1 MNHEY and CDR2 SVGAGI come from the germline V gene. Trimming took off 0 bases at V and 9 bases at J, with 15 bases between the two ends. This CDR3 is 14 amino acids long.

CDR3 DNA sequence: TGTGCCAGTAGTATTCCAGGGCTCAATTCACCCCTCCACTTT. Amino acids: CASSIPGLNSPLHF. The rearrangement uses TRBV19 and TRBJ1-6; D might be TRBD1 (5 bases). V shed 3 bases and J shed 7 bases, with 10 bases lying between them. Germline values: CDR1 LNHDA, CDR2 SQIVND (reference sequence). This CDR3 spans 14 amino acids.

The chain has TRBV6-2 or TRBV6-3 and TRBJ1-1; no clear D gene. The germline V gene encodes CDR1 MNHEY and CDR2 SVGEGT. Trimming pared 2 bases from V and 3 bases from J, leaving 10 bases between. The CDR3 contains 14 residues. The CDR3 spells CASSYNGWDTEAFF. The CDR3 bases are TGTGCCAGCAGTTACAACGGTTGGGACACTGAAGCTTTCTTT.

This rearrangement joins TRBV6-5 to TRBJ2-6; either TRBD1 or TRBD2 may fit D (5 bases each). V lost 7 bases, J lost 1 base, and 11 bases lay in between. The V gene's germline CDR1 is MNHEY and CDR2 SVGAGI. CDR3 length equals 15 residues. CDR3 loop: CASIDWGSGANVLTF. In nucleotides, the CDR3 is TGTGCCAGCATTGACTGGGGGTCTGGGGCCAACGTCCTGACTTTC.

The chain carries TRBV7-6 and TRBJ2-3, with D perhaps given as TRBD1 or TRBD2 (6 bases each). The germline V gene encodes CDR1 SGHVS and CDR2 FNYEAQ. The V gene lost 1 base and the J gene lost 6 bases, with 14 bases spanning the gap. CDR3 length: 15 amino acids. The CDR3 spells CASSLGGAYSDTQYF. The CDR3 DNA is TGTGCCAGCAGCTTAGGGGGGGCATATAGTGATACGCAGTATTTT.

This chain links TRBV21-1 with TRBJ2-1; the D call in the table, TRBD1, was not verified against the DNA. TRBV21-1 is marked as a pseudogene. CDR3 length: 18 residues. The chain's CDR3 is CASSSLAGAMSSYNEQFF. In DNA form, the CDR3 reads TGTGCCAGCAGTTCCCTCGCGGGGGCCATGAGCTCCTACAATGAGCAGTTCTTC.

The sample holds a few counts of this clonotype. The V gene is TRBV4-2, the J gene TRBJ2-3, with 11 bases lining up with TRBD2. The CDR3 contains 16 residues. Germline CDR1 reads LGHNA; CDR2 reads YNFKEQ. Trimming at V came to 0 bases and at J to 4 bases, leaving 3 bases not matched to a gene. CDR3 sequence: CASSQEALAGADTQYF. The CDR3 DNA reads as TGTGCCAGCAGCCAAGAGGCACTAGCGGGGGCAGATACGCAGTATTTT.

The chain links TRBV13 to TRBJ1-2, with 8 bases that match TRBD1. V shed 3 bases and J 2 bases; nucleotides not matched to a gene: 5. The CDR3 totals 15 residues. Germline CDR1 is PRHDT and CDR2 is FYEKMQ (reference sequence). CDR3 in DNA: TGTGCCAGCAGCTTCAGACAGGGGTTGAACTATGGCTACACCTTC. Amino acids: CASSFRQGLNYGYTF. The full variable domain, its missing parts supplied by reference TRBV13 and TRBJ1-2, is AAGVIQSPRHLIKEKRETATLKCYPIPRHDTVYWYQQGPGQDPQFLISFYEKMQSDKGSIPDRFSAQQFSDYHSELNMSSLELGDSALYFCASSFRQGLNYGYTFGSGTRLTVV.

The chain links TRBV18 to TRBJ2-3; D is perhaps TRBD1 or TRBD2 (6 bases each). The CDR3 consists of 13 residues. The V gene lost 2 bases and the J gene lost 10 bases, with 13 bases spanning the gap. CDR1 is KGHSH, CDR2 LQKENI, per germline. The DNA for the CDR3 is TGTGCCAGCTCACCAGCGACGGAGGGGGCGCAGTATTTT. Amino acids: CASSPATEGAQYF.

This clonotype was seen only a few times. V gene TRBV20-1 combines with J gene TRBJ2-5, with unresolved D. The CDR3 length is 14 residues. From germline, CDR1 is DFQATT and CDR2 SNEGSKA (reference sequence). The ends were cut back, 3 bases at V and 5 bases at J, with 16 bases in the middle. CDR3 sequence: CSASEVGEWETQYF. In DNA form, the CDR3 reads TGCAGTGCTAGTGAGGTCGGCGAGTGGGAGACCCAGTACTTC.

The sample holds a few counts of this clonotype. The rearrangement links TRBV10-3 to TRBJ2-5; D is undetermined. This CDR3 is 14 amino acids long. Per the germline V gene, CDR1 is ENHRY and CDR2 is SYGVKD. Trimming removed 5 bases at V and 2 bases at J, with 12 bases between. CDR3 in amino acids: CAISPSSTQETQYF. For the CDR3, the DNA is TGTGCCATCAGTCCCAGCAGTACACAAGAGACCCAGTACTTC.

The V call is TRBV2, the J call TRBJ1-5, with D possibly matching TRBD1 (5 bases). V lost 7 bases and J lost 5, with 12 bases in between. The CDR3 sequence is 13 residues long. CDR1 SNHLY and CDR2 FYNNEI come from the germline V gene. The DNA for the CDR3 is TGTGCCAGCAAAGGGGTAAGGGATCAGCCCCAGCATTTT. Encoded protein: CASKGVRDQPQHF.

The rearrangement joins TRBV15 to TRBJ1-4; unclear D gene. V lost 1 base and J lost 3, with 9 bases in between. The CDR3 totals 15 residues. The V gene's germline CDR1 is LNHNV and CDR2 YYDKDF (reference sequence). The CDR3 loop reads CATSRGRGANEKLFF. In DNA form, the CDR3 reads TGTGCCACCAGCAGAGGACGGGGTGCTAATGAAAAACTGTTTTTT.

This clonotype has a count of ten or more. The rearrangement uses TRBV29-1 and TRBJ2-7, with TRBD1 matching 12 bases. CDR1 and CDR2 from the germline V gene are SQVTM and ANQGSEA. This CDR3 comprises 14 residues. Losses at the gene ends were 8 bases for V and 5 bases for J; bases not matched to a gene: 10. CDR3 residues: CSFSGTGGPHEQYF. CDR3 nucleotides: TGCAGCTTCAGCGGGACAGGGGGCCCCCACGAGCAGTACTTC.

V is TRBV5-6 and J is TRBJ1-4, with a possible D match to TRBD1 (6 bases). The CDR3 totals 15 residues. CDR1 and CDR2 from the germline V gene are SGHDT and YYEEEE. Trimming took 1 base from V and 8 from J, leaving 15 bases between them. The CDR3, as DNA: TGTGCCAGCAGCTTGCCGACAGGAGGTAACGAAAAACTGTTTTTT. Residues: CASSLPTGGNEKLFF.

The table lists this clonotype with a few counts. CDR3 DNA sequence: TGTGCCAGCAGACGAACTAGCGGGGGCTACAATGAGCAGTTCTTC. As protein: CASRRTSGGYNEQFF. The rearrangement uses TRBV12-3 or TRBV12-4 and TRBJ2-1; TRBD2 matches at 11 bases. J was trimmed by 3 bases and V by 6 bases; bases with no gene match: 4. The CDR3 has 15 residues.

J is TRBJ1-3 and V is TRBV7-6, with a weak D call TRBD1 (5 bases). Trimming left V 6 bases short and J 4 bases short, with 19 bases between. Germline lookup yields CDR1 SGHVS and CDR2 FNYEAQ. This CDR3 contains 16 residues. The DNA for the CDR3 is TGTGCCAGCAGTCCAGGGTGGATGGCTTCGGGAAACACCATATATTTT. Residues: CASSPGWMASGNTIYF. The whole variable domain, remainder taken from reference TRBV7-6 and TRBJ1-3, is GAGVSQSPRYKVTKRGQDVALRCDPISGHVSLYWYRQALGQGPEFLTYFNYEAQQDKSGLPNDRFSAERPEGSISTLTIQRTEQRDSAMYRCASSPGWMASGNTIYFGEGSWLTVV.

V usage is TRBV7-2 and J usage is TRBJ2-3; TRBD2 matches 9 bases. V dropped 5 bases and J dropped 7; count of bases not matched to a gene: 16. Germline CDR1 is SGHTA and CDR2 is FQGNSA. This CDR3 comprises 17 residues. The CDR3 loop reads CASSIPPGRGGRNTQYF. In DNA, the CDR3 is TGTGCCAGCAGCATACCCCCGGGGCGGGGGGGCCGTAATACGCAGTATTTT.

This chain uses TRBV6-5 with TRBJ1-1, with 8 bases aligning to TRBD1. V trimming: 0 bases; J trimming: 1 base; junction bases outside the gene matches: 4. Germline V gives CDR1 MNHEY, CDR2 SVGAGI. This CDR3 spans 16 amino acids. The CDR3 here is CASSYSWTGQNTEAFF. The CDR3, as DNA: TGTGCCAGCAGTTACTCGTGGACAGGGCAGAACACTGAAGCTTTCTTT.

The rearrangement uses TRBV4-3 and TRBJ1-1, with a tentative D call TRBD1 (6 bases). This CDR3 region has 13 residues. With 1 base removed from V and 10 bases from J, the gap between germline ends came to 13 bases. The germline gives CDR1 LGHNA, CDR2 YSLEER. The CDR3 is CASSQGLQGIAFF. As DNA, the CDR3 is TGCGCCAGCAGCCAAGGGCTACAGGGAATAGCTTTCTTT.

This clonotype was counted ten times or more. This CDR3 is CSARGTTHEQFF. DNA for the CDR3: TGCAGTGCTAGAGGGACAACCCATGAGCAGTTCTTC. The V gene is TRBV20-1, the J gene TRBJ2-1; maybe TRBD1 (5 bases). Trimming left V 1 base short and J 8 bases short, with 9 bases between. This CDR3 is 12 amino acids long. Germline CDR1 and CDR2: DFQATT and SNEGSKA (reference sequence).